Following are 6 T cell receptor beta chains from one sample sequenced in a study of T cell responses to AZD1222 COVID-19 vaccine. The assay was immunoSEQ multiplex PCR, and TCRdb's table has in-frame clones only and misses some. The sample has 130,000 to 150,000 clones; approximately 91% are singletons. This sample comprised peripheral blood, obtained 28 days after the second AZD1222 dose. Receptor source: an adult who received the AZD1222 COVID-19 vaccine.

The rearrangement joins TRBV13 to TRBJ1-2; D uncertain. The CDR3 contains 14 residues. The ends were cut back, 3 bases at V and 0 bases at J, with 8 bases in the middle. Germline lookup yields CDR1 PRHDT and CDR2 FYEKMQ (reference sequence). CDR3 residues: CASSFRTANYGYTF. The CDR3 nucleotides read TGTGCCAGCAGCTTTAGGACGGCTAACTATGGCTACACCTTC.

CDR3 in amino acids: CASSRQDYNEQFF. In DNA form, the CDR3 reads TGTGCCAGCAGTCGACAGGATTACAATGAGCAGTTCTTC. The chain links TRBV25-1 to TRBJ2-1, with TRBD1 as a possible D gene (6 bases). This CDR3 comprises 13 residues. Germline assignment: CDR1 MGHDK and CDR2 SYGVNS. V was clipped by 5 bases and J by 4 bases, with 9 bases between them.

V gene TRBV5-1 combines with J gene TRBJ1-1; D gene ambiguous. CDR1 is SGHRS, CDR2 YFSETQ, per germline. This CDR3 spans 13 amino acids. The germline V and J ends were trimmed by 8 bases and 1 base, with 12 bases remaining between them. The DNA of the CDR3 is TGCGCCAGTCGTAGGGAACCGAACACTGAAGCTTTCTTT. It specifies CASRREPNTEAFF.

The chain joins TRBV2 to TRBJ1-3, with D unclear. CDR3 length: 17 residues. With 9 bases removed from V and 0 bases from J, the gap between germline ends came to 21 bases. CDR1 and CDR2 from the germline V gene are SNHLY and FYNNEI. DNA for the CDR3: TGTGCCAGGACTAGGGCAGCCGACTCCCACTCTGGAAACACCATATATTTT. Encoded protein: CARTRAADSHSGNTIYF.

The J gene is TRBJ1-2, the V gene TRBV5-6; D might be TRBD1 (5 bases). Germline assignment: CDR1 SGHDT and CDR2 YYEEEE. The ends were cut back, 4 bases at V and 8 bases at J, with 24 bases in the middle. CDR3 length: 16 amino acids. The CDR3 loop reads CASSLPASSRDWGYTF. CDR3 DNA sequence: TGTGCCAGCAGCCTACCTGCCTCATCCAGGGATTGGGGCTACACCTTC.

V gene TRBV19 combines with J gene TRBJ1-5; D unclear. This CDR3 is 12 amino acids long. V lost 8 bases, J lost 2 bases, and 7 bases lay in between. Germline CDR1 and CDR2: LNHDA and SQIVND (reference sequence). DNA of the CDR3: TGTGCCAGTCGGGTGGGCAATCAGCCCCAGCATTTT. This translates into CASRVGNQPQHF.